The 27 T cell receptor beta chains below all came from one sample that was sequenced in a study of kidney transplant recipient with SARS-CoV-2 infection. TCRdb reprocessed the reads with MiXCR, giving one entry per CDR3 protein. The sample consists of 200,000 to 300,000 distinct CDR3 sequences, about 28% of them appearing once. This sample comprised a blood sample, obtained at baseline and between days 110 and 120 from a kidney transplant recipient. Receptor source: a male patient aged 25-45 years who had COVID-19 and was a kidney transplant recipient. Some T cells may have come from the graft donor.

This clonotype was seen ten or more times. Here the CDR3 reads CASRDQDNYEQYF. CDR3 DNA: TGTGCCAGCAGAGATCAAGACAACTACGAGCAGTACTTC. This chain uses TRBV6-5 with TRBJ2-7; D unclear. Germline V gene data show CDR1 as MNHEY and CDR2 as SVGAGI. Trimming took off 6 bases at V and 3 bases at J, with 12 bases between the two ends. CDR3 length equals 13 residues.

This clonotype was seen at least ten times. V and J are TRBV4-3 and TRBJ1-6; D is unclear. The V end lost 0 bases, the J end lost 8 bases, and 8 bases lay between the germline ends. Per the germline V gene, CDR1 is LGHNA and CDR2 is YSLEER. The CDR3 length is 14 residues. CDR3 DNA: TGCGCCAGCAGCCAAGAGGGCCGCGATTCACCCCTCCACTTT. Its protein product is CASSQEGRDSPLHF.

This clonotype was observed a few times. J is TRBJ1-2 and V is TRBV7-9; 7 bases line up with TRBD1. Looked up from germline, CDR1 is SEHNR and CDR2 is FQNEAQ (reference sequence). CDR3 length equals 15 residues. With V trimmed by 7 bases and J by 4 bases, 12 bases remained unmatched. CDR3 protein: CASNFGGGGSYGYTF. The CDR3 DNA reads as TGTGCCAGCAACTTCGGTGGAGGGGGCAGCTATGGCTACACCTTC. Full variable domain (missing parts from reference TRBV7-9 and TRBJ1-2): DTGVSQNPRHKITKRGQNVTFRCDPISEHNRLYWYRQTLGQGPEFLTYFQNEAQLEKSRLLSDRFSAERPKGSFSTLEIQRTEQGDSAMYLCASNFGGGGSYGYTFGSGTRLTVV.

Regarding this clonotype: This may arise from a read error, as a much more abundant clone is one base away. V is TRBV5-3 and J is TRBJ1-2; D uncertain. TRBV5-3 is marked as an open reading frame, function uncertain. The CDR3 runs 16 residues. The V end lost 7 bases, the J end lost 4 bases, and 23 bases lay between the germline ends. The DNA for the CDR3 is TGTGCCAGAGACGTAGTAGTGGTGAGAAAGGCCTATGGCTACACCTTC. It encodes CARDVVVVRKAYGYTF.

With respect to this clonotype: With a much larger clone just one base away, this may be a read error. CDR3 coding DNA: TGTGCCAACAGCCCGCGGACTAGTTCCCACGAGCAGTACTTC. It translates to CANSPRTSSHEQYF. The chain employs TRBV3-1 and TRBJ2-7; 7 bases map to TRBD2. The CDR3 spans 14 residues. Germline V gene sequence: CDR1 LGHDT, CDR2 YNNKEL (reference sequence).

In its sample, this clonotype was seen many times. J is TRBJ1-1 and V is TRBV15, with 10 bases identical to TRBD1. The CDR3 consists of 15 residues. The junction had 2 bases not matched to a gene; V was cut back by 1 base and J by 3 bases. The V gene's germline CDR1 is LNHNV and CDR2 YYDKDF (reference sequence). DNA for the CDR3: TGTGCCACCAGCAGAGGGACAGGGGGTCACACTGAAGCTTTCTTT. It yields the protein CATSRGTGGHTEAFF.

Points on this clonotype: A read error may be the cause here, since a much bigger clone is one base away. CDR3 protein: CASSLAVGVWAERFF. The CDR3, as DNA: TGTGCCAGCAGCTTAGCTGTGGGAGTTTGGGCTGAGCGGTTCTTC. The chain uses TRBV7-9 and TRBJ2-4; possibly TRBD2 for D (5 bases). The CDR3 covers 15 residues. Per the germline V gene, CDR1 is SEHNR and CDR2 is FQNEAQ (reference sequence).

The sample holds many counts of this clonotype. This chain uses TRBV27 with TRBJ2-5; 15 nucleotides align to TRBD2. Germline CDR1 and CDR2: MNHEY and SMNVEV (reference sequence). This CDR3 spans 17 amino acids. The V and J ends lost 6 bases and 8 bases, in that order; junction bases with no gene match: 13. Here the CDR3 DNA reads TGTGCCAGCAGCCGAGAAGGACTAGCGGGGGGGCCTGAAACCCAGTACTTC. Encoded protein: CASSREGLAGGPETQYF.

A note on this clonotype: One base away lies a much larger clone, so this may be a sequencing read error. This likely comes from a read error, as the CDR3 has no conserved phenylalanine or tryptophan at its end. The CDR3 loop reads CASSLSRDQPQHL. CDR3 coding DNA: TGTGCCAGCAGTTTATCCCGGGACCAGCCCCAGCATCTT. The chain recombines TRBV27 with TRBJ1-5, with a possible D match to TRBD1 (5 bases). Looked up from germline, CDR1 is MNHEY and CDR2 is SMNVEV (reference sequence). The length of the CDR3 is 13 residues. V shed 0 bases and J shed 7 bases, with 7 bases lying between them.

Notes on this clonotype: A much larger clone lies a single base off, so this may be a read error. The chain is built from TRBV4-1 and TRBJ1-3; tentatively, D is TRBD1 (5 bases). The CDR3 has 24 residues. The germline gives CDR1 MGHRA, CDR2 YSYEKL. As DNA, the CDR3 is TGCGCCAGCAGCCAAGATAAAGTCCGGGTCCCATTACAGGTTCCGAAGAGCTCTGGAAACACCGTATATTTT. Amino acid sequence: CASSQDKVRVPLQVPKSSGNTVYF.

In this sample, this clonotype turned up many times. CDR3 DNA: TGTGCCAGCAGCTTGGCCCCGGGGAACGGCTATAATTCACCCCTCCACTTT. Residues: CASSLAPGNGYNSPLHF. The chain is built from TRBV5-4 and TRBJ1-6; D call uncertain. Deletions cut 0 bases from V and 3 bases from J, with 13 bases between. The CDR3 is made up of 17 amino acids. Per the germline V gene, CDR1 is SGHNT and CDR2 is YYREEE (reference sequence).

The chain recombines TRBV5-4 with TRBJ2-6; D not certain. Germline lookup yields CDR1 SGHNT and CDR2 YYREEE (reference sequence). V lost 4 bases to trimming and J lost 0 bases, with 17 bases between them. This CDR3 has 18 residues. Written as DNA, the CDR3 is TGTGCCAGCAGCGCCGGGTCCTTATTACTCTCTGGGGCCAACGTCCTGACTTTC. Its translation: CASSAGSLLLSGANVLTF.

In this sample, this clonotype turned up many times. V gene TRBV3-1 combines with J gene TRBJ1-1; no definite D call. V was pared by 5 bases and J by 4 bases, with 23 bases between. The CDR3 has 17 residues. Germline CDR1 is LGHDT and CDR2 is YNNKEL (reference sequence). The CDR3 nucleotides are TGTGCCAGCAGCATGGTGGTTCCCATTTCAATTCGCACTGAAGCTTTCTTT. This sequence encodes CASSMVVPISIRTEAFF.

This clonotype occurred many times. The chain has TRBV2 and TRBJ2-5; 15 bases map to TRBD2. The V and J ends lost 4 bases and 5 bases, in that order; junction bases with no gene match: 2. This CDR3 has 15 residues. CDR1 is SNHLY, CDR2 FYNNEI, per germline. The chain's CDR3 is CASSAGTSGRETQYF. The CDR3 DNA follows: TGTGCCAGCAGTGCCGGGACTAGCGGGAGGGAGACCCAGTACTTC.

Many counts were recorded for this clonotype. The chain combines TRBV11-3 with TRBJ1-6; unclear D gene. The CDR3 has 12 amino acids. CDR1 and CDR2 (germline): SGHNT, YENEEA. Trimming left V 5 bases short and J 7 bases short, with 6 bases between. CDR3 amino acids: CASSTRNSPLHF. The DNA of the CDR3 is TGTGCCAGCAGCACTAGAAATTCACCCCTCCACTTT.

Points on this clonotype: With a much larger clone just one base away, this may be a read error. CDR3 DNA: TGTGCCAGTAGTAGGGGCGTGAGCTCCTACGAGCAGTACTTC. Translating it yields CASSRGVSSYEQYF. V gene TRBV19 combines with J gene TRBJ2-7, with D maybe TRBD1 (5 bases). V was cut by 4 bases and J by 0 bases, with 10 bases left in between. CDR1 and CDR2 (germline): LNHDA, SQIVND (reference sequence). The CDR3 contains 14 residues.

Notes on this clonotype: The junction and the germline gene differ at one end; a read error may be behind it. V is TRBV27 and J is TRBJ1-4; a possible D gene is TRBD1 (5 bases). The germline V gene encodes CDR1 MNHEY and CDR2 SMNVEV (reference sequence). The CDR3 runs to 15 residues. This CDR3 is CASSLKGRRAEKLVF. For the CDR3, the DNA is TGTGCCAGCAGCTTAAAGGGGCGACGGGCTGAAAAACTGGTTTTT.

This clonotype was recorded many times. This sequence joins TRBV25-1 and TRBJ1-2; D is possibly TRBD1 (5 bases). The V end lost 5 bases, the J end lost 4 bases, and 23 bases lay between the germline ends. This CDR3 is 17 amino acids long. Germline CDR1 reads MGHDK; CDR2 reads SYGVNS. The CDR3 loop is CASSWGTELGKTYGYTF. The CDR3 DNA sequence: TGTGCCAGCAGTTGGGGCACAGAACTGGGAAAGACCTATGGCTACACCTTC.

This clonotype was counted ten times or more. This chain connects TRBV13 to TRBJ1-3; D gene ambiguous. The V and J ends lost 1 base and 5 bases respectively, with 9 bases between them. From germline, CDR1 is PRHDT and CDR2 FYEKMQ (reference sequence). This CDR3 is 14 amino acids long. CDR3 amino acids: CASSLDIARNTIYF. The DNA of the CDR3 is TGTGCCAGCAGCTTAGACATTGCCAGAAACACCATATATTTT.

The J gene is TRBJ2-4, the V gene TRBV20-1; D possibly uses TRBD1 or TRBD2 (5 bases each). The ends were cut back, 6 bases at V and 1 base at J, with 16 bases in the middle. This CDR3 spans 15 amino acids. CDR1 and CDR2 (germline): DFQATT, SNEGSKA (reference sequence). CDR3 in DNA: TGCAGTGCGACACTGACTGAGGGGGCCAAAAACATTCAGTACTTC. The encoded protein is CSATLTEGAKNIQYF.

Worth noting for this clonotype: The junction does not match germline at one end; this may be a read error. V gene TRBV7-6 combines with J gene TRBJ2-1; maybe TRBD1 (5 bases). Per the germline V gene, CDR1 is SGHVS and CDR2 is FNYEAQ. CDR3 length: 18 amino acids. CDR3 in amino acids: CASSKNFLGQSSYNVQFF. CDR3 nucleotides: TGTGCCAGCAGCAAGAACTTCCTGGGGCAGAGCTCCTACAATGTGCAGTTCTTC.

This chain connects TRBV20-1 to TRBJ2-2, with 7 bases matching TRBD2. The CDR3 contains 14 residues. Trimming cost V 3 bases and J 7 bases; bases outside gene matches: 8. Germline V lookup: CDR1 DFQATT, CDR2 SNEGSKA (reference sequence). The CDR3 bases are TGCAGTGCTAGTGTGGCAGGGAGGGACGGGGAGCTGTTTTTT. Translating gives CSASVAGRDGELFF.

The chain couples TRBV23-1 to TRBJ1-2; D is ambiguous. TRBV23-1 is recorded as an ORF, its role being uncertain. The length of the CDR3 is 17 residues. Trimming removed 5 bases at V and 7 bases at J, with 26 bases between. CDR3 loop: CASSVHRLRRKTCGYTF. The CDR3 DNA follows: TGCGCCAGCAGTGTGCATCGGCTACGCAGAAAGACCTGTGGCTACACCTTC.

Of note for this clonotype: Just one base apart from a much larger clone, this may be a read error. This chain connects TRBV6-6 to TRBJ1-2; possible D gene TRBD1, 5 bases. The CDR3 is 17 amino acids. Trimming left V 8 bases short and J 4 bases short, with 26 bases between. Germline V gene lookup returns CDR1 MNHNY and CDR2 SVGAGI (reference sequence). The CDR3 DNA reads TGTGCCAGCGGTAACACAACAGGTGGGAGAAAGACCTATGGCTACACCTTC. Its translation: CASGNTTGGRKTYGYTF.

In regard to this clonotype: It may be a read error: a sequence one base away is much more abundant. CDR3 bases: TGTGCCAGCAGTTCCCAGAGTGCGAACACTGAAGCTCTCTTT. It is translated as CASSSQSANTEALF. The chain employs TRBV12-3 or TRBV12-4 and TRBJ1-1; no definite D call. CDR3 length: 14 amino acids.

This chain links TRBV3-1 with TRBJ2-7; D ambiguous. The J call is in doubt because the DNA end fits TRBJ2-5 better. The germline V gene has CDR1 LGHDT and CDR2 YNNKEL (reference sequence). This CDR3 has 17 amino acids. The CDR3 sequence: CASSLGCPIFFSETQYF. The CDR3 DNA reads as TGTGCCAGCAGCCTAGGTTGTCCCATTTTTTTCTCTGAGACCCAGTACTTC.

This clonotype was recorded many times. As DNA, the CDR3 is TGTGCCAGCACCTACCATAGACTAGGGGACTACGAGCAGTACTTC. It specifies CASTYHRLGDYEQYF. The chain links TRBV2 to TRBJ2-7; D possibly corresponds to TRBD2 (6 bases). The germline CDR1 and CDR2 sequences are SNHLY and FYNNEI. This CDR3 contains 15 residues. Trimming left V 7 bases short and J 3 bases short, with 19 bases between. Variable domain in full (rest from reference TRBV2 and TRBJ2-7): EPEVTQTPSHQVTQMGQEVILRCVPISNHLYFYWYRQILGQKVEFLVSFYNNEISEKSEIFDDQFSVERPDGSNFTLKIRSTKLEDSAMYFCASTYHRLGDYEQYFGPGTRLTVT.